This TCR beta chain was obtained from a study of identical twins. Study conclusions and caveats: For monozygotic twins, models underestimated out-of-frame TCR alpha sharing.

The table lists this clonotype with a few counts. The antigen remains unidentified. TCRdb reprocessed the 5' RACE reads via MiXCR and lists one record per CDR3 protein. The sample has more than 650,000 distinct CDR3 sequences, roughly 6% seen once; the top ten hold approximately 1.6%. V dropped 7 bases and J dropped 5 bases, with 17 bases sitting between them. The CDR3 covers 14 residues. The V call is TRBV12-3 or TRBV12-4, the J call TRBJ1-1; TRBD1 might be the D (5 bases). The sequence was obtained from a man in his late teens or twenties in good health. Sequencing input: naive T cells sorted from blood. CDR3 protein: CASKFGTQGTEAFF. CDR3 in DNA: TGTGCCAGCAAATTCGGTACCCAGGGAACTGAAGCTTTCTTT.